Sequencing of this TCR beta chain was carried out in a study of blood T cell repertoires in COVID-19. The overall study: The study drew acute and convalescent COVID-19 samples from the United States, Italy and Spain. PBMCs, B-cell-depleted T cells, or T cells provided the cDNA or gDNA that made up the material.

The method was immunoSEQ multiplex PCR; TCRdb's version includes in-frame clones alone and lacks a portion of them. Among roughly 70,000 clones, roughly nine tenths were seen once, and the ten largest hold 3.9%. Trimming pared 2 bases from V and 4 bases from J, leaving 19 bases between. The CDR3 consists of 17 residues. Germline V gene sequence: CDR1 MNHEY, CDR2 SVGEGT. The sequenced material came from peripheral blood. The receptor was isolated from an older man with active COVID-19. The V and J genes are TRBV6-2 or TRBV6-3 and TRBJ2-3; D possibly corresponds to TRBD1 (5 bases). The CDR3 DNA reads TGTGCCAGCAGTTACGGGGCTACTCTCCGGGTGGCAGATACGCAGTATTTT. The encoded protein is CASSYGATLRVADTQYF.